Sequencing of this TCR beta chain was carried out in a study of blood T cell repertoires in COVID-19. The V gene lost 6 bases and the J gene lost 6 bases, with 11 bases spanning the gap. There are 13 residues in the CDR3. The V gene's germline CDR1 is KGHSH and CDR2 LQKENI. Only in-frame clones appear in the TCRdb table, and some are missing; sequencing was by immunoSEQ multiplex PCR. The sample yields 250,000 to 350,000 clones, over 75% seen once. Sequenced input: peripheral blood. This clonotype was obtained from a woman aged 55-70 years with acute or convalescent COVID-19. The rearrangement links TRBV18 to TRBJ1-4; D not certain. The CDR3 DNA reads TGTGCCAGCTCGCGGGGATCGGATGAAAAACTGTTTTTT. Translated: CASSRGSDEKLFF. Full variable domain (rest looked up from reference TRBV18 and TRBJ1-4): NAGVMQNPRHLVRRRGQEARLRCSPMKGHSHVYWYRQLPEEGLKFMVYLQKENIIDESGMPKERFSAEFPKEGPSILRIQQVVRGDSAAYFCASSRGSDEKLFFGSGTQLSVL.